Below, one T cell receptor beta chain is given with its context. Its target antigen remains unknown. No base-level quality is on record; no much larger clone is a single base apart. These data belong to a study of post-analysis software for immune sequencing data (dated by TCRdb to the mid-2010s). In terms of the full investigation: The recorded disease courses included relapsing-remitting, secondary progressive and progressive-relapsing multiple sclerosis, and some patients had no subtype annotation. The patient repertoires were set against around eleven previously published healthy control repertoires from donors whose ages ranged from roughly 6 to 25 years. A subset of samples was prepared in parallel using single-end sample barcoding, then pooled and co-amplified after Illumina adapter ligation.

What the authors observed across the whole study: The multiple sclerosis patient group was slightly younger than the control group. Strong co-clustering of samples prepared in the same batch was shown by direct clustering with F measure, prompting a batch-effect correction. Normalized Chao1 diversity was significantly lower in multiple sclerosis patients than controls, suggesting substantial peripheral T-cell clonal expansion.

TCR beta repertoires were profiled from peripheral blood of roughly 13 young patients with multiple sclerosis to demonstrate the VDJtools post-analysis software. The patients with multiple sclerosis were children and adolescents between about 6 and 15 years of age. The library was produced with PCR. Sequencing was carried out with an Illumina HiSeq 2500. Unique molecular identifiers were incorporated into TCR beta cDNA libraries to reduce PCR and sequencing biases. Per 1 to 10 million input T cells, some 500,000 cDNA molecules were obtained, such that each molecule approximated one T cell. Patient libraries were prepared and sequenced with the same protocol used for the earlier healthy control dataset. Within a given batch, samples were prepared together, multiplexed and sequenced on the same HiSeq lane. The authors' analysis ran thus. MIGEC was used to process the raw barcoded reads, and molecular identifier groups with only a single read were discarded before consensus assembly and CDR3 extraction. Clonotype tables were post-analysed with VDJtools, normalizing diversity by down-sampling all datasets to the smallest sample size. Repertoire overlap clustering matched CDR3 amino acid but not nucleotide sequences to correct batch-related cross-sample contamination. Using fastp at Q25 and MiXCR, TCRdb reprocessed the public reads and kept productive beta chains. Records with the same CDR3 protein are collapsed into one entry carrying the most frequent genes and DNA. None of the V and J calls come from the authors' own analysis; TCRdb made them. The sample table records a few hundred thousand distinct CDR3 sequences; roughly 30% of these occur just once. The ten largest clonotypes hold roughly 13% of the sample.

The clonotype comes from a girl between 10 and 17 years old with multiple sclerosis. The sequenced sample consisted of blood.

The CDR3 amino acid sequence is: CAIRAGPANAYEQYF. The sequence in DNA is TGTGCCATCAGAGCCGGGCCAGCCAATGCCTACGAGCAGTACTTC. The rearranged chain carries TRBV10-3 and TRBJ2-7, with the D gene uncertain. The germline V gene specifies ENHRY as CDR1 and SYGVKD as CDR2. V is reduced by 6 bases and J by 2 bases, leaving a spacing of 17 bases between them. From its cysteine to its phenylalanine, the CDR3 spans 15 amino acids. Only the CDR3 DNA stays, 45 bases, in frame from base 1.